This paragraph reports one T cell receptor beta chain. Its target is unknown. These data come from a study of T cell responses to AZD1222 COVID-19 vaccine. Overall study results and limits: Spike-wide vaccine-associated CD4 TCRs dominated at 160-218 and 743-854. The peak T cell response came first, and repertoires were sampled only after it. Most donors were white British, females outnumbered males, and clonal diversity was possibly underestimated.

Libraries were prepared by immunoSEQ multiplex PCR; TCRdb keeps only in-frame clonotypes and omits some of them. The table lists about 96,000 clones, about nine tenths of them singletons. CDR3 length equals 16 residues. The J segment lost 6 bases and the V segment lost 3 bases, leaving 11 bases of the junction unmatched. V usage is TRBV23-1 and J usage is TRBJ2-7; 10 bases agree with TRBD2. TRBV23-1 is flagged as an ORF with uncertain function. The sequence came from an adult in good health. The sample consisted of peripheral blood, taken on day 0 of AZD1222 vaccination. The CDR3 nucleotides are TGCGCCAGCAGTCAGCCACCCCTAGCGGGAGCGGGCGAGCAGTACTTC. Translated: CASSQPPLAGAGEQYF.